Listed below are T cell receptor beta chains from one sample, sequenced in a study of blood T cells in healthy people across ages. Via MiXCR, TCRdb re-called the 5' RACE reads, giving one row per CDR3 protein. Found here are about 840,000 distinct CDR3 sequences, 29% of them singletons; the top ten hold roughly 10%. Separately, the same data were catalogued under a study of T cells of mothers and their children.

The sequenced sample consisted of blood. These receptors came from a woman aged 40 to 50 in good health. The CDR3 runs from the conserved cysteine through the conserved F or W. Each record gives: clone size, D gene, V gene, J gene, CDR3 DNA, CDR3 protein. The D gene is left open where the match is weak. Only part of the rows carry a size: once, few, many, or a class if the clone is expanded.

>NA|NA|TRBV2|TRBJ1-5
TGTGCCAGCAGTTTGGAGGGAGCGGGGGAGAGGAGCAATCAGCCCCAGCATTTT
CASSLEGAGERSNQPQHF
>many|NA|TRBV25-1|TRBJ2-1
TGTGCCAGCAGTGGATTTCAGGGAGGTTCCTACAATGAGCAGTTCTTC
CASSGFQGGSYNEQFF
>few|TRBD1|TRBV6-4|TRBJ2-5
TGTGCCAGCAGTCGGACAGGGGGGACACAAGAGACCCAGTACTTC
CASSRTGGTQETQYF
>many|NA|TRBV5-1|TRBJ2-5
TGCGCCAGCAGCCGGGCAGGCCAAGAGACCCAGTACTTC
CASSRAGQETQYF
>NA|TRBD2|TRBV6-1|TRBJ2-3
TGTGCCAGCAGTGAATTTGGGACTAGCGGCACAGATACGCAGTATTTT
CASSEFGTSGTDTQYF
>many|TRBD1|TRBV5-5|TRBJ1-2
TGTGCCAGCAGCTTGGCCGGGACAGGGGTGGGCTATGGCTACACCTTC
CASSLAGTGVGYGYTF
>many|TRBD2|TRBV3-1|TRBJ2-3
TGTGCCAGCAGCCTATTACTAGCGCTTCGGACAGATACGCAGTATTTT
CASSLLLALRTDTQYF
>NA|TRBD1|TRBV14|TRBJ1-1
TGTGCCAGCAGCCTGGGACAGGGAGGGTTTACGGGGACTGAAGCTTTCTTT
CASSLGQGGFTGTEAFF
>NA|TRBD1|TRBV4-3|TRBJ1-6
TGCGCCAGCAGCCAAGATAAGGGACAGGGAGTAGGATCCCTCCACTTT
CASSQDKGQGVGSLHF
>few|NA|TRBV20-1|TRBJ1-5
TGCAGTGCCTACAATCAGCCCCAGCATTTT
CSAYNQPQHF
>few|NA|TRBV5-1|TRBJ1-2
TGCGCCAGCAGCTTGGCCGGGACCTCGGACGGCTACACCTTC
CASSLAGTSDGYTF
>many|TRBD1|TRBV5-1|TRBJ1-2
TGCGCCAGCAGCTACCGACAGGGTGGGTATGGCTACACCTTC
CASSYRQGGYGYTF
>NA|NA|TRBV27|TRBJ2-2
TGTGCCAGCAGTTTGAGGTCTCCTTCTAACACCGGGGAGCTGTTTTTT
CASSLRSPSNTGELFF
>NA|NA|TRBV3-1|TRBJ1-2
TGTGCCAGCAGCCAAGTTGGTGGGACTAACTATGGCTACACCTTC
CASSQVGGTNYGYTF
>few|NA|TRBV20-1|TRBJ1-4
TGCAGTGCTAGAGAGATCTCCAGGCCTGAAAAACTGTTTTTT
CSAREISRPEKLFF
>many|NA|TRBV6-2/TRBV6-3|TRBJ2-7
TGTGCCAGCAGTTACTCGTGGAGCCGATTGTACGAGCAGTACTTC
CASSYSWSRLYEQYF
>once|NA|TRBV12-3/TRBV12-4|TRBJ2-3
TGTGCCAGCACCCGGAGAGGGGCGCGCATGTCCGCAGATACGCAGTATTTT
CASTRRGARMSADTQYF
>NA|NA|TRBV7-9|TRBJ2-7
TGTGCCAGCACCCTTGACAGAGGTCCCTACGAGCAGTACTTC
CASTLDRGPYEQYF
>few|TRBD1|TRBV28|TRBJ1-1
TGTGCCAGCACCGAGGGGGCCGTTGGGTACACTGAAGCTTTCTTT
CASTEGAVGYTEAFF
>NA|TRBD2|TRBV12-3/TRBV12-4|TRBJ2-1
TGTGCCAGCAGTGCCGGGACTAGGTGCAATGAGCAGTTCTTC
CASSAGTRCNEQFF
>once|NA|TRBV28|TRBJ1-2
TGTGCCAGCAGTTTAGGGACGGGGCGGTTATATGGCTACACCTTC
CASSLGTGRLYGYTF
>NA|NA|TRBV20-1|TRBJ2-5
TGCAGTGCTAGAGATGATGCCGGCCGGTGGGAGACCCAGTACTTC
CSARDDAGRWETQYF
>few|NA|TRBV21-1|TRBJ1-2
TGTGCCAGCAGCCCAATTGGGCAGTCTAACACGGGCTACACCTTC
CASSPIGQSNTGYTF
>many|NA|TRBV29-1|TRBJ2-1
TGCAGCGCCGAAGACAGCTCCTACAATGAGCAGTTCTTC
CSAEDSSYNEQFF
>NA|NA|TRBV5-1|TRBJ2-1
TGCGCCAGCAGCTTGATGCCAGGGTCCTACAATGAGCAGTTCTTC
CASSLMPGSYNEQFF
>NA|TRBD1|TRBV29-1|TRBJ2-7
TGCAGCGTTGAGGTGGGACAGGGTCACGAGCAGTACTTC
CSVEVGQGHEQYF
>many|NA|TRBV29-1|TRBJ2-3
TGCAGCGCCCCCGGGGATACGCAGTATTTT
CSAPGDTQYF
>NA|NA|TRBV12-3/TRBV12-4|TRBJ2-5
TGTGCCAGCAGAGCCCTCTTGGGAGGTGGAGAGACCCAGTACTTC
CASRALLGGGETQYF
>NA|TRBD1|TRBV29-1|TRBJ2-7
TGCAGCGTTGCCCCAGACAGGGGCGAGCAGTACTTC
CSVAPDRGEQYF
>NA|NA|TRBV21-1|TRBJ1-2
TGTGCCAGCATGGGTCAGGGCAATGGCTACACCTTC
CASMGQGNGYTF
>NA|TRBD1|TRBV5-1|TRBJ2-2
TGCGCCAGCAGCTTGGGACAGGGGGCAGTGAACACCGGGGAGCTGTTTTTT
CASSLGQGAVNTGELFF
>few|TRBD2|TRBV28|TRBJ2-7
TGTGCCAGCAGTTTGGGGCGGGGGTCCAACTACGAGCAGTACTTC
CASSLGRGSNYEQYF
>few|NA|TRBV18|TRBJ2-1
TGTGCCAGCTCACCACCGTCCCAGCCCAATGAGCAGTTCTTC
CASSPPSQPNEQFF
>few|NA|TRBV12-3/TRBV12-4|TRBJ1-1
TGTGCCAGCAGTTTAGAGGGACTGGCGCGGACTGAAGCTTTCTTT
CASSLEGLARTEAFF
>NA|NA|TRBV4-3|TRBJ2-6
TGCGCCAGCAGCCAAGATCAGGCAGGACTTTCTGGGGTCAACGTCCTGACTTTC
CASSQDQAGLSGVNVLTF
>NA|NA|TRBV10-3|TRBJ1-2
TGTGCCATCAGCATCGGGACCCAAGGGGGCTACACCTTC
CAISIGTQGGYTF
>few|TRBD1|TRBV14|TRBJ2-7
TGTGCCAGCAGCCGACAGGGTTACCTCGAGCAGTACTTC
CASSRQGYLEQYF
>many|NA|TRBV19|TRBJ1-2
TGTGCCAGTAGTACTGGGGGCCCTCGTGGCTACACCTTC
CASSTGGPRGYTF
>NA|NA|TRBV20-1|TRBJ1-1
TGCAGTGCTAGTCAGGGATCGAACACTGAAGCTTTCTTT
CSASQGSNTEAFF
>many|NA|TRBV6-1|TRBJ2-1
TGTGCCAGCAACTCTAATGAGCAGTTCTTC
CASNSNEQFF
>NA|TRBD2|TRBV4-1|TRBJ2-7
TGCGCCAGCAGCCAAGAACCGAGCGGACTAGGCCATTGTGACGAGCAGTACTTC
CASSQEPSGLGHCDEQYF
>NA|NA|TRBV6-4|TRBJ2-7
TGTGCCAGAAGTGACTCGGGCAGGCCCTCCTACGAGCAGTACTTC
CARSDSGRPSYEQYF
>NA|NA|TRBV5-6|TRBJ1-4
TGTGCCAGCAGCTTGCTGGGTTTGACAGCTAATGAAAAACTGTTTTTT
CASSLLGLTANEKLFF
>many|NA|TRBV13|TRBJ2-7
TGTGCCAGCAGCTTAGAGGGGTCTAACTACGAGCAGTACTTC
CASSLEGSNYEQYF
>many|NA|TRBV28|TRBJ2-4
TGTGCCAGCAGCTGGCAGGGAAACATTCAGTACTTC
CASSWQGNIQYF